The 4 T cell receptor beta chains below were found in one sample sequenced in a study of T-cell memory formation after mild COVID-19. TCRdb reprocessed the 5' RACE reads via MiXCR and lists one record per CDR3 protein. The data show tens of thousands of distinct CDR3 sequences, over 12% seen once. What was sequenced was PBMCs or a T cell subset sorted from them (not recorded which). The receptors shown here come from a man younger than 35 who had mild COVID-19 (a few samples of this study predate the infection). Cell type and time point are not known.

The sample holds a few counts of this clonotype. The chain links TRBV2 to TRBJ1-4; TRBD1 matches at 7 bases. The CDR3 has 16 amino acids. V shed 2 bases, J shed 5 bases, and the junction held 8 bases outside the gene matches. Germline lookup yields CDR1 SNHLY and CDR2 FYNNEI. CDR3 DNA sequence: TGTGCCAGCAGTGAATACTCGACAGGGTTAAATGAAAAACTGTTTTTT. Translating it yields CASSEYSTGLNEKLFF.

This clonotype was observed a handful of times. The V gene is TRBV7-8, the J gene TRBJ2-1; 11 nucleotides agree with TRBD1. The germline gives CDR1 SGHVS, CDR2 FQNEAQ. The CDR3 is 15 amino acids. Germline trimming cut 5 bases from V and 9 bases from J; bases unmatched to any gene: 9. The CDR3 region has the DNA TGTGCCAGCAGCACTGGGACAGGGGGGTTGGGTGAGCAGTTCTTC. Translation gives CASSTGTGGLGEQFF.

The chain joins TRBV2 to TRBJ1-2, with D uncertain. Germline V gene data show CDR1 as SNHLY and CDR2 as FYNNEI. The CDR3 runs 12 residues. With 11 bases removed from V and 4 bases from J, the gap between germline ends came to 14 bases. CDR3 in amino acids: CASLGRPYGYTF. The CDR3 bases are TGTGCCTCACTAGGAAGGCCCTATGGCTACACCTTC.

This CDR3 reads CASRQLANYGYTF. In DNA form, the CDR3 reads TGTGCCAGCAGACAATTAGCTAACTATGGCTACACCTTC. The chain couples TRBV7-9 to TRBJ1-2, with D hard to call. The V end lost 6 bases, the J end lost 0 bases, and 8 bases lay between the germline ends. The germline gives CDR1 SEHNR, CDR2 FQNEAQ (reference sequence). This CDR3 is 13 amino acids long.